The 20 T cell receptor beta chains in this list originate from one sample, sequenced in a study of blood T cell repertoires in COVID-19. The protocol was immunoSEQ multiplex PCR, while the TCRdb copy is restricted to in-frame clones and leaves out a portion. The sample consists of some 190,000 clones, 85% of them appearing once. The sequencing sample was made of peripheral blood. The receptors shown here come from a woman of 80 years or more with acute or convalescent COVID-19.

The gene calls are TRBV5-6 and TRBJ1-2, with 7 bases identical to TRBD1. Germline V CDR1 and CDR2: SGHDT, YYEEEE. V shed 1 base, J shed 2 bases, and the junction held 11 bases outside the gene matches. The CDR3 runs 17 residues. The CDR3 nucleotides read TGTGCCAGCAGCTTGATAGGACAGGACCTGCGGAACTATGGCTACACCTTC. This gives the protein CASSLIGQDLRNYGYTF.

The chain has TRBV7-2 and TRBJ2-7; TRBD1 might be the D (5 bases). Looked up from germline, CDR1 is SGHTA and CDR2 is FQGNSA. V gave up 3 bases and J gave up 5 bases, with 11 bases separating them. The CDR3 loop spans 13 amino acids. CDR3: CASSFFGRDEQYF. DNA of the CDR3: TGTGCCAGCAGCTTTTTCGGCAGGGACGAGCAGTACTTC. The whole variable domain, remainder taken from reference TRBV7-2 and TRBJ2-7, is GAGVSQSPSNKVTEKGKDVELRCDPISGHTALYWYRQSLGQGLEFLIYFQGNSAPDKSGLPSDRFSAERTGGSVSTLTIQRTQQEDSAVYLCASSFFGRDEQYFGPGTRLTVT.

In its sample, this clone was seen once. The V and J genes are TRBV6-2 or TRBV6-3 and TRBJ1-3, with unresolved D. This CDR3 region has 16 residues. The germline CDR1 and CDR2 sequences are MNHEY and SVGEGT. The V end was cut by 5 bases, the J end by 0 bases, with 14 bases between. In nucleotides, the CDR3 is TGTGCCAGCAGTCGCAGGATTACCCACTCTGGAAACACCATATATTTT. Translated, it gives CASSRRITHSGNTIYF.

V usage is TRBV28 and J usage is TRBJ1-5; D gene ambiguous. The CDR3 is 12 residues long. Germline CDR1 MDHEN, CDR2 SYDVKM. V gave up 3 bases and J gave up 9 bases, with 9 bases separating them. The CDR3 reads CASSFFRWPQHF. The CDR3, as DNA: TGTGCCAGCAGTTTTTTTCGGTGGCCCCAGCATTTT.

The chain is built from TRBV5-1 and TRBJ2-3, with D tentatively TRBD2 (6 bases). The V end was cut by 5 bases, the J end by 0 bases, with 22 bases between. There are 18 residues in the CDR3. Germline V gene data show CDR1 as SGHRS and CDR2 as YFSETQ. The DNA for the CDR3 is TGCGCCAGCAGTTTAACCCCACAGCGGGCCCTTAGCACAGATACGCAGTATTTT. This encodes CASSLTPQRALSTDTQYF.

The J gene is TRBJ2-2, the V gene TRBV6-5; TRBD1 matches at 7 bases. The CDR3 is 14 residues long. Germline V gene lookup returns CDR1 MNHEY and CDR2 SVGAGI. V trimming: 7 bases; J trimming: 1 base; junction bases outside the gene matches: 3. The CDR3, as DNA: TGTGCCAGCAACCGGGACAGGAACACCGGGGAGCTGTTTTTT. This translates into CASNRDRNTGELFF.

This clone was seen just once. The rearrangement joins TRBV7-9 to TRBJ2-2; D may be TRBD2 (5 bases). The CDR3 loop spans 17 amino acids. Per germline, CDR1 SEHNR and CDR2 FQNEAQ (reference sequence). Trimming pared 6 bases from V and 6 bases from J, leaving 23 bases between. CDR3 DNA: TGTGCCAGCAGGTCCGCGCAGAAAATCAGGAGGTCCGGGGAGCTGTTTTTT. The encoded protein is CASRSAQKIRRSGELFF.

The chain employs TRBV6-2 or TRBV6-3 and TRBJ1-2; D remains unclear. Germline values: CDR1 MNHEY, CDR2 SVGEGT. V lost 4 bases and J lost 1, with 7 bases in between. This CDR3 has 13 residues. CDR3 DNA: TGTGCCAGCAGTTTTGGCCGTAACTATGGCTACACCTTC. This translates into CASSFGRNYGYTF.

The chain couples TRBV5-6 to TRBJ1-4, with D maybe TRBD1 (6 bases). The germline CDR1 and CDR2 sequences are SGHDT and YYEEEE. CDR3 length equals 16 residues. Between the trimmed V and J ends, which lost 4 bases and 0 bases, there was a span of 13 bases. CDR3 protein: CASSQGQLTTNEKLFF. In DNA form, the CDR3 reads TGTGCCAGCAGCCAAGGACAGCTAACAACTAATGAAAAACTGTTTTTT.

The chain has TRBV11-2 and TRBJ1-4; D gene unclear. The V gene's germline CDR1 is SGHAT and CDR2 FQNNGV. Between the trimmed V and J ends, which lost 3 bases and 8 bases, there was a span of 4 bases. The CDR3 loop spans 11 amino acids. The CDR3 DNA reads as TGTGCCAGCAGCTTGAGAGAAAAACTGTTTTTT. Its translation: CASSLREKLFF.

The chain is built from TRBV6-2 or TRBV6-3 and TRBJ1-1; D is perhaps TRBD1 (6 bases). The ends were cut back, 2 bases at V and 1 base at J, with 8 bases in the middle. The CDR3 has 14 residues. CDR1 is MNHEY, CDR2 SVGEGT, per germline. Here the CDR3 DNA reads TGTGCCAGCAGTTACAGGACAGCGAACACTGAAGCTTTCTTT. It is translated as CASSYRTANTEAFF.

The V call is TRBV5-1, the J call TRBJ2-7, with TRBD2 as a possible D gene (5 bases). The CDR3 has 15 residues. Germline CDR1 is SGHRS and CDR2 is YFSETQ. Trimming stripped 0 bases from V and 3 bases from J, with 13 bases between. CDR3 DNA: TGCGCCAGCAGCTTGGGCGGGCAGCCGAACTACGAGCAGTACTTC. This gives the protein CASSLGGQPNYEQYF.

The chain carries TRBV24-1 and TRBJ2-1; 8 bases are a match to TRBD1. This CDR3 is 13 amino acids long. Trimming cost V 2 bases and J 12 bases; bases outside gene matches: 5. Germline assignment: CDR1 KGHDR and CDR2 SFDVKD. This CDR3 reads CATSDSGGAGQFF. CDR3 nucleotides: TGTGCCACCAGTGATTCAGGGGGCGCTGGGCAGTTCTTC.

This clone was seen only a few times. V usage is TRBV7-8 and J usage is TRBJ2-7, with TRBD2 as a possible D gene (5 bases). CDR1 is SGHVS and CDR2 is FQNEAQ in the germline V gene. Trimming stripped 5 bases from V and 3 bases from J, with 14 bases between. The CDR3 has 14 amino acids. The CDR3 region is CASSLSSTLYEQYF. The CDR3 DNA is TGTGCCAGCAGCCTTTCTAGCACCCTCTACGAGCAGTACTTC.

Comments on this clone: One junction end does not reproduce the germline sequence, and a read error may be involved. Written as DNA, the CDR3 is TGTGCCACAAGCACGGTTAGGGGGACAGATACGCAGTATTTT. Protein product: CATSTVRGTDTQYF. The chain combines TRBV15 with TRBJ2-3; maybe TRBD1 (6 bases). Germline CDR1 reads LNHNV; CDR2 reads YYDKDF (reference sequence). The CDR3 loop spans 14 amino acids. The full variable domain, with the rest looked up from reference TRBV15 and TRBJ2-3, is DAMVIQNPRYQVTQFGKPVTLSCSQTLNHNVMYWYQQKSSQAPKLLFHYYDKDFNNEADTPDNFQSRRPNTSFCFLDIRSPGLGDTAMYLCATSTVRGTDTQYFGPGTRLTVL.

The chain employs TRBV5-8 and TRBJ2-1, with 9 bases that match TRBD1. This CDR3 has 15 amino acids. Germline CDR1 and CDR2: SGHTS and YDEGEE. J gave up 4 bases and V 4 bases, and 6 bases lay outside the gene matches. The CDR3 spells CASSQGTGIYNEQFF. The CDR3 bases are TGTGCCAGCAGCCAAGGGACAGGGATTTACAATGAGCAGTTCTTC.

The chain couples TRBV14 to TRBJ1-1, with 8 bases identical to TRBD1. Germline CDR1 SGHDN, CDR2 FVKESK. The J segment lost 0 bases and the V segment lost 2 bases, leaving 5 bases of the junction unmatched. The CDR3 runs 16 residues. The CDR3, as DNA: TGTGCCAGCAGCCAATTCCCGGGACAGGTGAACACTGAAGCTTTCTTT. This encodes CASSQFPGQVNTEAFF.

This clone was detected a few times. In DNA, the CDR3 is TGTGCCAGCAGTTACTTCGGGGCCGGGACTAGCAAAATCTACGAGCAGTACTTC. Its protein product is CASSYFGAGTSKIYEQYF. The V gene is TRBV6-2 or TRBV6-3, the J gene TRBJ2-7, with 9 bases aligning to TRBD2. Germline values: CDR1 MNHEY, CDR2 SVGEGT. The CDR3 runs 18 residues. V lost 1 base to trimming and J lost 3 bases; unmatched junction nucleotides: 13.

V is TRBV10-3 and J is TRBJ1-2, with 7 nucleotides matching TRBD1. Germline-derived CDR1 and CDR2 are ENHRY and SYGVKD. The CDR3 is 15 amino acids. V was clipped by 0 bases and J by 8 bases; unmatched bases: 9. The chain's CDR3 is CAISESTGLRKGYTF. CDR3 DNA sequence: TGTGCCATCAGTGAGTCGACAGGGTTAAGGAAAGGCTACACCTTC.

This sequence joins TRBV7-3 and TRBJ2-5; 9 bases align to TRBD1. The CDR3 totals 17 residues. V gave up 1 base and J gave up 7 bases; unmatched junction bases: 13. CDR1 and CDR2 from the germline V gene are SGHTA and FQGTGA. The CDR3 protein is CASSLMADRGLGGTQYF. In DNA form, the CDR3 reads TGTGCCAGCAGCTTAATGGCGGACAGGGGTCTTGGCGGGACCCAGTACTTC.